This TCR beta chain was observed in a study of blood T cells in healthy people across ages. This clonotype was seen more than once but under ten times. J lost 10 bases, V lost 1 base, and 9 bases had no gene match. The germline V gene encodes CDR1 LGHNA and CDR2 YSLEER. The CDR3 has 16 amino acids. A second PCR, run for about 7 to 11 cycles, used a sample-barcoded 5' primer plus a J-beta primer mix. There were at least 2.5 million CDR3-containing paired-end reads obtained from each sample. TCRdb reanalysed the 5' RACE reads using MiXCR and keeps one entry per CDR3 protein. The sample contains about 400,000 distinct CDR3 sequences, approximately 52% of which appear only once.

The sequence was collected from a man between 60 and 75 years old in good health. V is TRBV4-3 and J is TRBJ2-1, with 11 bases lining up with TRBD2. The specimen sequenced was blood. The CDR3 reads CASSQATSGSLNEQFF. CDR3 nucleotides: TGCGCCAGCAGCCAAGCAACTAGCGGGAGCTTGAACGAGCAGTTCTTC.